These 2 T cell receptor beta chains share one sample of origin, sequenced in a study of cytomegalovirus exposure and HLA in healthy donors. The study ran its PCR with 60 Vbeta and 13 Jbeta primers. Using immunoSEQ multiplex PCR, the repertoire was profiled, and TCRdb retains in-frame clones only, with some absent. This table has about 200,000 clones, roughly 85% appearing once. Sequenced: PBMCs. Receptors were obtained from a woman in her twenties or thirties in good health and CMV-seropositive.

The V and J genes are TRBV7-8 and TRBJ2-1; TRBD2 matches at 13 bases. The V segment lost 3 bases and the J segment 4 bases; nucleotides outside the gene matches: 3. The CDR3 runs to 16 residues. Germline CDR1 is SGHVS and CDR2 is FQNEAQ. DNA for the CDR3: TGTGCCAGCAGCTTCCAGGGACTAGCGGGATACAATGAGCAGTTCTTC. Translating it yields CASSFQGLAGYNEQFF.

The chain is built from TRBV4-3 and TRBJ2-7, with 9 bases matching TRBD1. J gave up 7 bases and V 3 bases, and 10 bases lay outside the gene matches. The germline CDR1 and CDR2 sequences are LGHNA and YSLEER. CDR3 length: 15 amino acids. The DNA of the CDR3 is TGCGCCAGCAGCCATGATCTGGGACAGGGTTGGGAGCAGTACTTC. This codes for CASSHDLGQGWEQYF.